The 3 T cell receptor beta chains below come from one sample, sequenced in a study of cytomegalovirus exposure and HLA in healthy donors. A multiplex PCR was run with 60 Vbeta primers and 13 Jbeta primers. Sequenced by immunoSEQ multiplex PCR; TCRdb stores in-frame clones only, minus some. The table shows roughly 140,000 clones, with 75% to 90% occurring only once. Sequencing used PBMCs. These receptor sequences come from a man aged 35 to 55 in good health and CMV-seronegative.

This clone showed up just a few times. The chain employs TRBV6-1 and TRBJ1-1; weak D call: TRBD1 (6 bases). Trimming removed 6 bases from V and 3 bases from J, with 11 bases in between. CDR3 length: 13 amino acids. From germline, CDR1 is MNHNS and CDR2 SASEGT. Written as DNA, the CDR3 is TGTGCCAGCAGCGCAGGACAGCACACTGAAGCTTTCTTT. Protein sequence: CASSAGQHTEAFF.

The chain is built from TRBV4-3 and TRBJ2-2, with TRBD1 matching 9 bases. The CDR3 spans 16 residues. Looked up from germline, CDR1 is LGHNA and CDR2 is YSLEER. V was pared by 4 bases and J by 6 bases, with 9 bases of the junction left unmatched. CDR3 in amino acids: CASSPEGRQGAGELFF. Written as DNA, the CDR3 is TGCGCCAGCAGCCCCGAGGGACGACAGGGGGCCGGGGAGCTGTTTTTT.

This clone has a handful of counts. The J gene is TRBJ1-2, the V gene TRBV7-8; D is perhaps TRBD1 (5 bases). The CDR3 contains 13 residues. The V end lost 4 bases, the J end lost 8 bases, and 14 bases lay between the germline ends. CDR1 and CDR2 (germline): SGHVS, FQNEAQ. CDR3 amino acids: CASSSADSFGYTF. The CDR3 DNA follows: TGTGCCAGCAGCTCAGCTGACAGTTTCGGCTACACCTTC. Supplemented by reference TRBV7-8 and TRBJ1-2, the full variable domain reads GAGVSQSPRYKVAKRGQDVALRCDPISGHVSLFWYQQALGQGPEFLTYFQNEAQLDKSGLPSDRFFAERPEGSVSTLKIQRTQQEDSAVYLCASSSADSFGYTFGSGTRLTVV.